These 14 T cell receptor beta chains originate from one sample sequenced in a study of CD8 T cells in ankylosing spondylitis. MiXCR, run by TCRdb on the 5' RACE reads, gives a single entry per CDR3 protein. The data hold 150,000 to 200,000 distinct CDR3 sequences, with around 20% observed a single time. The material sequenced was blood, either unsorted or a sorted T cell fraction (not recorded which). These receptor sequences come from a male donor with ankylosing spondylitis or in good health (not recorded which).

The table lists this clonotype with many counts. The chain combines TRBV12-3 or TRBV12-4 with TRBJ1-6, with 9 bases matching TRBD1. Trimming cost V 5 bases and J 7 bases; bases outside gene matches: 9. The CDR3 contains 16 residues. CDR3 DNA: TGTGCCAGCAGTCCCCGAGGACAGGGGAAGAATTCACCCCTCCACTTT. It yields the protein CASSPRGQGKNSPLHF.

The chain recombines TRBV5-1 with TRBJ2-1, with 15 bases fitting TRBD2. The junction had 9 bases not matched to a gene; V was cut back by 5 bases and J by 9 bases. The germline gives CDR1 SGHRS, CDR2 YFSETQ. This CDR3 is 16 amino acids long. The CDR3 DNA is TGCGCCAGCAGGCGTAGTGGGACTAGCGGGAGGTTTGAGCAGTTCTTC. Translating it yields CASRRSGTSGRFEQFF.

The chain's CDR3 is CASSRGITSQHNSYNEQFF. In DNA form, the CDR3 reads TGTGCCAGCAGCCGGGGGATAACCTCACAACATAATTCCTACAATGAGCAGTTCTTC. This rearrangement joins TRBV5-5 to TRBJ2-1; possible D gene TRBD2, 6 bases. The V end lost 4 bases, the J end lost 1 base, and 24 bases lay between the germline ends. The germline gives CDR1 SGHKS, CDR2 YYEKEE (reference sequence). CDR3 size: 19 residues.

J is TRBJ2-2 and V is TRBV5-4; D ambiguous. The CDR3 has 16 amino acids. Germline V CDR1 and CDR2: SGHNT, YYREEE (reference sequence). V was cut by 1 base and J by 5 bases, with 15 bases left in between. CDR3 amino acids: CASSLTFSLSTGELFF. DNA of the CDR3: TGTGCCAGCAGCTTGACCTTTTCCCTCTCAACCGGGGAGCTGTTTTTT.

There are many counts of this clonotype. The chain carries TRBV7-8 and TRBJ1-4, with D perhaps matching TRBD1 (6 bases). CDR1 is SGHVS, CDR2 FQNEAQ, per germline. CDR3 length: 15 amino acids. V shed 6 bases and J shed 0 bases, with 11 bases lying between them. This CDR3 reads CASSPNRATNEKLFF. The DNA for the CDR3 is TGTGCCAGCAGTCCTAACAGGGCAACTAATGAAAAACTGTTTTTT.

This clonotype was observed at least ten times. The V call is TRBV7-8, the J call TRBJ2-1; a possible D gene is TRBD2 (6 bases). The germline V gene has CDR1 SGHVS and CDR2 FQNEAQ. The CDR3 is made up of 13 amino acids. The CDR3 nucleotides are TGTGCTACGGGTCGGGAGTCGGGGAATGAGCAGTTCTTC. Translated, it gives CATGRESGNEQFF.

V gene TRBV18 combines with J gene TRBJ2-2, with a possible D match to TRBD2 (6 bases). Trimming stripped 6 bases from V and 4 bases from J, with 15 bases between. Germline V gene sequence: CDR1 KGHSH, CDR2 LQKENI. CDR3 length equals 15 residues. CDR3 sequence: CASSPREPPTGELFF. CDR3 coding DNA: TGTGCCAGCTCGCCCCGGGAGCCCCCCACCGGGGAGCTGTTTTTT.

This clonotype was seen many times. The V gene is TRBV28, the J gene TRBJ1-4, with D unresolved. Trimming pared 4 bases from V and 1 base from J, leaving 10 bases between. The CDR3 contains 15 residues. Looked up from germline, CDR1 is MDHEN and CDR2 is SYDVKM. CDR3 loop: CASSSLEGTNEKLFF. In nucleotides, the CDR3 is TGTGCCAGCAGTTCTTTAGAGGGAACTAATGAAAAACTGTTTTTT.

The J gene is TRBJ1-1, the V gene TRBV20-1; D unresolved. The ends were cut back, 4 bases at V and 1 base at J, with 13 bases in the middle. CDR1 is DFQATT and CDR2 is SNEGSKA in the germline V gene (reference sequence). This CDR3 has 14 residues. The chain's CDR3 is CSAKFGHKNTEAFF. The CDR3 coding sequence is TGCAGTGCTAAATTTGGCCACAAGAACACTGAAGCTTTCTTT.

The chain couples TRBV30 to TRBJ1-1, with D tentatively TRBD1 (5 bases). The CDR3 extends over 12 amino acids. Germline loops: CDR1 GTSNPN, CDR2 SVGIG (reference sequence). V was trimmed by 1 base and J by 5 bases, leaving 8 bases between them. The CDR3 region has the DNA TGTGCCTGGAGTGGGGGACTTACTGAAGCTTTCTTT. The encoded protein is CAWSGGLTEAFF.

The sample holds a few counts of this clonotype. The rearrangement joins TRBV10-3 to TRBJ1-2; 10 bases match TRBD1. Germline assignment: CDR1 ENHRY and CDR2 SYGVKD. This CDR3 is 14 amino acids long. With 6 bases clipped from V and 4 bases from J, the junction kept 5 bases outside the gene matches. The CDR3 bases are TGTGCCATCAGGGGGACAGGGGATAGCTATGGCTACACCTTC. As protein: CAIRGTGDSYGYTF.

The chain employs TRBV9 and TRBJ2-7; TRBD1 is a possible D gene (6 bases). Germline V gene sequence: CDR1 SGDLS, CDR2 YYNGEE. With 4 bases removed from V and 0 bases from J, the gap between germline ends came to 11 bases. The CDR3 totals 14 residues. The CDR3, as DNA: TGTGCCAGCAGCCCTATGGACAGCTCCTACGAGCAGTACTTC. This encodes CASSPMDSSYEQYF.

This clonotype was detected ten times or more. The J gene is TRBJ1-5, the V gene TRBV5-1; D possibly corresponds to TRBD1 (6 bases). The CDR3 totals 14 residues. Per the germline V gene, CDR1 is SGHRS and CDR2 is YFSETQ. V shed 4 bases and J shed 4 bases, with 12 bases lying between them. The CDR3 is CASSPDSLNQPQHF. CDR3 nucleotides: TGCGCCAGCAGCCCGGACAGCCTTAATCAGCCCCAGCATTTT.

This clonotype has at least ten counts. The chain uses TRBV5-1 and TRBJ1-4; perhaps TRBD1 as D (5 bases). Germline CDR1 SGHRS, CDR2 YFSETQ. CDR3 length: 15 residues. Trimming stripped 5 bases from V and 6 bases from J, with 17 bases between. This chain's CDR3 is CASSYGTALDEKLFF. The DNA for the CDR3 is TGCGCCAGCAGTTACGGGACCGCACTAGATGAAAAACTGTTTTTT.